The following is a TCR beta chain sequence with its context. The germline V and J ends were trimmed by 6 bases and 2 bases, with 10 bases remaining between them. This CDR3 comprises 13 residues. Method: immunoSEQ multiplex PCR; TCRdb's copy keeps in-frame clones and lacks some. Of a few hundred thousand clones in the sample, 88% were seen once. The source of the sample is a study of blood T cell repertoires in COVID-19. Whole-study context: From the United States, Italy and Spain came samples of acute and convalescent COVID-19. From T cells, B-cell-depleted T cells, or PBMCs came the material, which was cDNA or gDNA.

Participants came from roughly 23 US areas, aged roughly 18 to 100 years. Each participant's cohort was designated according to participant-reported clinical history. Sequenced material: PBMCs or T cells enriched from blood (not recorded which). The origin of this receptor is a woman aged 40-49 years who had been exposed to COVID-19. The J gene is TRBJ1-2, the V gene TRBV12-3 or TRBV12-4; no firm D call. The CDR3 bases are TGTGCCAGCAGAAGTACGGGAAACTATGGCTACACCTTC. It translates to CASRSTGNYGYTF.